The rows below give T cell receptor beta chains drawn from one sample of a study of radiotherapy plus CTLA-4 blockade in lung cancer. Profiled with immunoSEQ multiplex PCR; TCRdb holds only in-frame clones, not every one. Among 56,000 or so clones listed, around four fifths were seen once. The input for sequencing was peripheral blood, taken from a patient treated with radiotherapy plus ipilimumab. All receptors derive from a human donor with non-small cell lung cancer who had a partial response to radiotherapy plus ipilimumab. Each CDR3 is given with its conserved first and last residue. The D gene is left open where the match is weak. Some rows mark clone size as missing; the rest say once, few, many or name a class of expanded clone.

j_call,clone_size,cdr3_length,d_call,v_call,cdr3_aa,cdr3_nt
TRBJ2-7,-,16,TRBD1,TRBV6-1,CASSAPDRAKSYEQYF,TGTGCCAGCAGTGCCCCGGACAGGGCCAAATCCTACGAGCAGTACTTC
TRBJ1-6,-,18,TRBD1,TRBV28,CASTSQGAGLSYNSPLHF,TGTGCCAGCACTTCCCAGGGGGCGGGTCTCTCCTATAATTCACCCCTCCACTTT
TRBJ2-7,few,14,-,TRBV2,CASSDRGVGGEQYF,TGTGCCAGCAGTGATAGAGGGGTCGGGGGCGAGCAGTACTTC
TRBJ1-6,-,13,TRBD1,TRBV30,CACSTGVLSPLHF,TGTGCCTGCTCGACAGGGGTATTGTCACCCCTCCACTTT
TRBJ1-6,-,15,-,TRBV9,CASSSSRGLNSPLHF,TGTGCCAGCAGCTCCAGCAGGGGTTTGAATTCACCCCTCCACTTT
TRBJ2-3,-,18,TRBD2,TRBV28,CASSWIGTTTSGTDTQYF,TGTGCCAGCAGTTGGATCGGGACTACCACCTCTGGCACAGATACGCAGTATTTT
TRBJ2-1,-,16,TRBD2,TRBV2,CASSELAGSSYNEQFF,TGTGCCAGCAGTGAACTAGCGGGGTCCTCCTACAATGAGCAGTTCTTC
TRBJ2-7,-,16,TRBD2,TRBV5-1,CASSPGRTSGAYEQYF,TGCGCCAGCAGCCCCGGTCGGACTAGCGGGGCCTACGAGCAGTACTTC
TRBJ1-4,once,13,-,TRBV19,CASSIVRDEKLFF,TGTGCCAGTAGTATCGTCCGCGATGAAAAACTGTTTTTT
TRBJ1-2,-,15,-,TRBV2,CASINEAGREDGYTF,TGTGCCAGCATAAACGAAGCAGGGCGGGAAGATGGCTACACCTTC
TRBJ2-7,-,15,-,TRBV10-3,CAIRSGTSESYEQYF,TGTGCCATCAGATCAGGTACTAGTGAGTCCTACGAGCAGTACTTC
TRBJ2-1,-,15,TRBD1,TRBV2,CASNFEGTGSNEQFF,TGTGCCAGCAATTTCGAGGGGACAGGGTCCAATGAGCAGTTCTTC
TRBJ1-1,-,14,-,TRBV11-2,CASSLGWERTEAFF,TGTGCCAGCAGCTTAGGGTGGGAGAGGACTGAAGCTTTCTTT
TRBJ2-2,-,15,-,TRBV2,CASRVSGQIYGELFF,TGTGCCAGCAGAGTTTCCGGACAGATTTACGGGGAGCTGTTTTTT
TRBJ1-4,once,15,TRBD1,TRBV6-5,CASSSSRGSVEKLFF,TGTGCCAGCAGTAGTAGCAGGGGGAGCGTTGAAAAACTGTTTTTT
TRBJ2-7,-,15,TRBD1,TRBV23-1,CASSQCRQGPYEQYF,TGCGCCAGCAGTCAATGTAGACAGGGCCCCTACGAGCAGTACTTC
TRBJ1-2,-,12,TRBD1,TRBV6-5,CASRGQRYGYTF,TGTGCCAGCAGGGGACAGAGGTATGGCTACACCTTC
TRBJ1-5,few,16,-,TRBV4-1,CASSQDGGIGNQPQHF,TGCGCCAGCAGCCAAGATGGCGGGATTGGCAATCAGCCCCAGCATTTT
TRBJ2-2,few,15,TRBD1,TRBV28,CASTWTGGHTGELFF,TGTGCCAGCACCTGGACAGGAGGTCACACCGGGGAGCTGTTTTTT
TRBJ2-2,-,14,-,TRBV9,CASSPNRNTGELFF,TGTGCCAGCAGCCCTAACAGGAACACCGGGGAGCTGTTTTTT